This T cell receptor (beta chain) was retrieved from a study of CD8 T cells in ankylosing spondylitis. This clonotype occurred many times. The antigen remains undetermined. Germline V gene data show CDR1 as SGHRS and CDR2 as YFSETQ. The V end was cut by 3 bases, the J end by 8 bases, with 9 bases between. The CDR3 covers 11 residues. The study's findings and limits: Some of the motif variants had earlier been found in reactive arthritis patients' fluid and blood. Made up of 7 to 9 highly homologous variants, a TCR beta motif appeared characteristic of ankylosing spondylitis blood. Disease-linked clones displayed a CD8+ phenotype and appeared relatively rarely in peripheral blood.

It was by quantitative 5'-RACE with molecular barcodes that TCR beta libraries were made. In TCRdb, the 5' RACE reads were re-called with MiXCR into one record per CDR3 protein. This table holds about 300,000 distinct CDR3 sequences, 11% found once. The sequence derives from a female donor with ankylosing spondylitis or in good health (not recorded which). Source material: blood, either unsorted or a sorted T cell fraction (not recorded which). The chain recombines TRBV5-1 with TRBJ2-7; D tentatively reads TRBD1 or TRBD2 (5 bases each). In DNA, the CDR3 is TGCGCCAGCAGCTCCACGGGACAGCAGTACTTC. Translating it yields CASSSTGQQYF.